The 3 T cell receptor beta chains in this list originate from one sample, sequenced in a study of CD8+CD57+ T cells in acquired aplastic anemia. Those patients picked for sequencing had displayed CD8+CD57+ cell expansion on flow cytometry. Investigators profiled TCR beta VDJ and CDR3 from genomic DNA template. TCRdb itself ran the reads through MiXCR, one entry per CDR3 protein. This table has a few hundred thousand distinct CDR3 sequences, about three fifths appearing once. The specimen sequenced was sorted CD4+, CD8+, or CD8+CD57+ T cells (not recorded which) from PBMCs. These receptors were obtained from a human donor with aplastic anemia.

The V call is TRBV9, the J call TRBJ1-6, with TRBD1 matching 7 bases. V lost 0 bases and J lost 13; bases outside the gene matches: 10. This CDR3 region has 15 residues. CDR1 is SGDLS and CDR2 is YYNGEE in the germline V gene. The CDR3 protein is CASSVDGTEVSPLHF. DNA of the CDR3: TGTGCCAGCAGCGTAGATGGGACAGAAGTCTCGCCCCTCCACTTT.

This clonotype was counted between two and nine times. The rearrangement uses TRBV25-1 and TRBJ2-7, with D possibly being TRBD1 (5 bases). CDR1 MGHDK and CDR2 SYGVNS come from the germline V gene. V was clipped by 6 bases and J by 2 bases, with 11 bases between them. The CDR3 spans 13 residues. CDR3 nucleotide sequence: TGTGCCAGCAGCCGAACAGGAACCTACGAGCAGTACTTC. Amino acids: CASSRTGTYEQYF.

This clonotype was picked up many times. This sequence joins TRBV20-1 and TRBJ2-7; 7 nucleotides agree with TRBD1. The CDR3 has 13 residues. CDR1 and CDR2 (germline): DFQATT, SNEGSKA (reference sequence). V lost 3 bases to trimming and J lost 6 bases; unmatched junction nucleotides: 8. Here the CDR3 reads CSASAPTGIEQYF. The CDR3 DNA sequence: TGCAGTGCTAGCGCCCCGACAGGGATCGAGCAGTACTTC.